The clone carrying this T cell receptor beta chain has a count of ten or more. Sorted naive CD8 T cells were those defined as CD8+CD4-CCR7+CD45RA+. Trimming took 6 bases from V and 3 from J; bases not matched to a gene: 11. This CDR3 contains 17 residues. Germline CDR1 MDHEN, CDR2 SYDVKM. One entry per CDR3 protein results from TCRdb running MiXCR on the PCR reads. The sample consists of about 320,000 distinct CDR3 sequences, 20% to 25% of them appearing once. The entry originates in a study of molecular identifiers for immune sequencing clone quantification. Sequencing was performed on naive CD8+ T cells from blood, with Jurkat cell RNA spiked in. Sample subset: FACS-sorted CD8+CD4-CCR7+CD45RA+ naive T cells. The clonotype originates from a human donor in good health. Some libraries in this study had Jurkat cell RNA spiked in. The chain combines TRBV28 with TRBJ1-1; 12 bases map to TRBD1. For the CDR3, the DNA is TGTGCCAGCAGGTACGGGACAGGGGGCCAGTGGGACACTGAAGCTTTCTTT. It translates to CASRYGTGGQWDTEAFF.